The source of this T cell receptor beta chain is a study of blood T cell repertoires in COVID-19. Study summary: The analysed material was cDNA or gDNA that came from T cells, B-cell-depleted T cells, or PBMCs.

This CDR3 has 15 amino acids. Germline assignment: CDR1 MNHEY and CDR2 SMNVEV (reference sequence). V was trimmed by 1 base and J by 6 bases, leaving 15 bases between them. Here immunoSEQ multiplex PCR was the method, and the copy in TCRdb shows in-frame clones only, minus some. Of around 53,000 clones in the sample, around nine tenths were seen once. Seattle cases were enrolled at active infection and followed longitudinally. V usage is TRBV27 and J usage is TRBJ1-1; the D is unclear. Sequences were obtained from peripheral blood. This TCR derives from a woman aged 55-69 years with COVID-19, enrolled during active disease. The CDR3 sequence: CASSLYCQWFAEAFF. The DNA for the CDR3 is TGTGCCAGCAGTTTATACTGCCAATGGTTCGCTGAAGCTTTCTTT.